These 26 T cell receptor beta chains share one sample of origin, sequenced in a study of control samples from healthy donors and cancer patients (dated by TCRdb to 2019 to 2021). The library was made by the immunoSEQ multiplex PCR assay. Held by TCRdb, this immuneACCESS table contains in-frame sequences only and omits some clones. Under half of the omission traces to an unresolved V gene where checked; the cause of the rest is unknown. This sample holds a few hundred thousand clones; roughly 90% were observed only once. The ten largest clones add up to just under 6.5% of the sample. Material: PBMCs. The receptor source for this set is a man between 35 and 55 years old with head and neck cancer.

The rearrangement uses TRBV27 and TRBJ1-2; TRBD1 agrees at 7 bases. This CDR3 comprises 16 residues. V lost 4 bases to trimming and J lost 4 bases; unmatched junction nucleotides: 12. Germline V CDR1 and CDR2: MNHEY, SMNVEV (reference sequence). CDR3 sequence: CASSSTLTGRIYGYTF. DNA of the CDR3: TGTGCCAGCAGTTCCACCCTGACAGGGCGCATCTATGGCTACACCTTC.

CDR3 amino acids: CASSVASVFGELFF. CDR3 DNA: TGTGCCAGCAGCGTAGCCTCCGTCTTCGGGGAGCTGTTTTTT. This chain uses TRBV9 with TRBJ2-2; D is ambiguous. The germline CDR1 and CDR2 sequences are SGDLS and YYNGEE. The CDR3 is 14 residues long. V was clipped by 0 bases and J by 7 bases, with 10 bases between them.

The rearrangement uses TRBV7-9 and TRBJ1-4; no reliable D call. This CDR3 comprises 14 residues. Germline-derived CDR1 and CDR2 are SEHNR and FQNEAQ (reference sequence). V lost 4 bases, J lost 8 bases, and 14 bases lay in between. The CDR3 region has the DNA TGTGCCAGCAGCTCTCCTTCGCCGCCCGAAAAACTGTTTTTT. Protein sequence: CASSSPSPPEKLFF.

This clone has more than one count but fewer than ten. The CDR3 nucleotides read TGTGCCAGCAGCGCATATGGAGGGAACACCCTCCACTTT. Translation: CASSAYGGNTLHF. The chain joins TRBV9 to TRBJ1-6; D call uncertain. Germline V lookup: CDR1 SGDLS, CDR2 YYNGEE. The CDR3 totals 13 residues. V was trimmed by 3 bases and J by 14 bases, leaving 15 bases between them.

The CDR3 spells CASSGEGTQYF. CDR3 DNA: TGTGCCAGCAGCGGCGAGGGGACGCAGTATTTT. The rearrangement links TRBV13 to TRBJ2-3, with D perhaps TRBD1 or TRBD2 (5 bases each). The CDR3 runs 11 residues. Germline values: CDR1 PRHDT, CDR2 FYEKMQ (reference sequence). V dropped 5 bases and J dropped 9 bases, with 9 bases sitting between them.

To note about this clone: Germline is not matched at one junction end, which may reflect a read error. The chain uses TRBV27 and TRBJ1-6; D might be TRBD1 (5 bases). CDR3 length: 17 amino acids. Germline assignment: CDR1 MNHEY and CDR2 SMNVEV (reference sequence). The CDR3 nucleotides read TGTGCCAGCAGTTTCCGAATGACAGACTCCTTTAATTCACCCCTCCACTTT. Protein sequence: CASSFRMTDSFNSPLHF.

This chain uses TRBV9 with TRBJ2-5; TRBD1 is a possible D gene (5 bases). Between the trimmed V and J ends, which lost 0 bases and 5 bases, there was a span of 14 bases. Germline loops: CDR1 SGDLS, CDR2 YYNGEE. This CDR3 region has 15 residues. For the CDR3, the DNA is TGTGCCAGCAGCGTAGGTGCAGGGCCGGCTGAGACCCAGTACTTC. It encodes CASSVGAGPAETQYF.

This clone was counted a few times. A read error may account for a junction end that differs from germline. Other DNA sequences of this sample code for an identical CDR3. The rearrangement joins TRBV6-2 or TRBV6-3 to TRBJ1-1, with 12 bases matching TRBD1. This CDR3 region has 14 residues. The germline CDR1 and CDR2 sequences are MNHEY and SVGEGT. This CDR3 reads CASSYSGQGAEAFF. The CDR3 coding sequence is TGTGCCAGCAGCTACTCGGGACAGGGGGCGGAAGCTTTCTTT.

V gene TRBV7-9 combines with J gene TRBJ2-7, with 8 positions matching TRBD1. The germline V gene has CDR1 SEHNR and CDR2 FQNEAQ (reference sequence). The CDR3 totals 14 residues. The J segment lost 4 bases and the V segment lost 6 bases, leaving 8 bases of the junction unmatched. CDR3: CASRRVDREYEQYF. The CDR3 DNA is TGTGCCAGCAGAAGGGTGGACAGGGAGTACGAGCAGTACTTC.

The J gene is TRBJ1-1, the V gene TRBV29-1, with 7 bases that match TRBD1. The CDR3 totals 13 residues. Germline loops: CDR1 SQVTM, CDR2 ANQGSEA. Trimming removed 7 bases from V and 1 base from J; junction bases left unmatched: 6. The CDR3 here is CSALAGGNTEAFF. The CDR3 nucleotides read TGCAGCGCCTTGGCAGGGGGGAACACTGAAGCTTTCTTT.

The chain is built from TRBV19 and TRBJ2-5, with 8 positions matching TRBD1. The germline V gene has CDR1 LNHDA and CDR2 SQIVND (reference sequence). J gave up 2 bases and V 4 bases, and 12 bases lay outside the gene matches. The CDR3 runs 17 residues. Here the CDR3 DNA reads TGTGCCAGTAGTAGAGGGGGGACAGGTTTATTGCAAGAGACCCAGTACTTC. Residues: CASSRGGTGLLQETQYF.

The chain recombines TRBV19 with TRBJ1-1; D possibly corresponds to TRBD1 (5 bases). Germline loops: CDR1 LNHDA, CDR2 SQIVND (reference sequence). Trimming took off 8 bases at V and 4 bases at J, with 11 bases between the two ends. The CDR3 has 12 residues. The CDR3 nucleotides are TGTGCCAGTGCATATGGGGGCACTGAAGCTTTCTTT. Translated, it gives CASAYGGTEAFF. Together with reference TRBV19 and TRBJ1-1, the CDR3 gives the full variable domain: DGGITQSPKYLFRKEGQNVTLSCEQNLNHDAMYWYRQDPGQGLRLIYYSQIVNDFQKGDIAEGYSVSREKKESFPLTVTSAQKNPTAFYLCASAYGGTEAFFGQGTRLTVV.

The chain recombines TRBV5-4 with TRBJ1-4; unclear D gene. CDR3 length equals 15 residues. The V gene's germline CDR1 is SGHNT and CDR2 YYREEE (reference sequence). Trimming took 1 base from V and 5 from J, leaving 12 bases between them. The CDR3 loop reads CASSLNRGRNEKLFF. In DNA form, the CDR3 reads TGTGCCAGCAGCTTGAATCGAGGGAGGAATGAAAAACTGTTTTTT.

This chain links TRBV28 with TRBJ1-1; unclear D gene. CDR1 and CDR2 (germline): MDHEN, SYDVKM. CDR3 length: 14 residues. Trimming shortened V by 2 bases and J by 3 bases, and 10 bases separated the two germline ends. CDR3: CASSLRRDHTEAFF. The CDR3 nucleotides are TGTGCCAGCAGTTTACGAAGGGATCACACTGAAGCTTTCTTT.

As regards this clone: The same CDR3 is also encoded by other DNA sequences in this sample. The rearrangement uses TRBV28 and TRBJ2-7, with D uncertain. Trimming removed 3 bases from V and 0 bases from J, with 6 bases in between. The CDR3 has 13 amino acids. Germline V gene sequence: CDR1 MDHEN, CDR2 SYDVKM. CDR3 protein: CASSFGSSYEQYF. For the CDR3, the DNA is TGTGCCAGCAGTTTCGGCAGCTCCTACGAGCAGTACTTC.

The V call is TRBV6-1, the J call TRBJ1-2; no reliable D call. Germline V lookup: CDR1 MNHNS, CDR2 SASEGT. Trimming stripped 1 base from V and 4 bases from J, with 13 bases between. The CDR3 loop spans 15 amino acids. CDR3 sequence reads: CASSEGEGGGYGYTF. As DNA, the CDR3 is TGTGCCAGCAGTGAAGGCGAGGGAGGAGGCTATGGCTACACCTTC.

The chain joins TRBV9 to TRBJ2-3, with 8 positions matching TRBD2. The CDR3 has 15 residues. Germline values: CDR1 SGDLS, CDR2 YYNGEE. The V gene end was trimmed by 2 bases and the J gene end by 0 bases; junction bases not matched to a gene: 2. CDR3: CASSVSGASTDTQYF. CDR3 nucleotide sequence: TGTGCCAGCAGCGTTAGCGGGGCCAGCACAGATACGCAGTATTTT.

This chain uses TRBV5-1 with TRBJ2-2; a weak D match, TRBD1 (5 bases). V was trimmed by 2 bases and J by 1 base, leaving 18 bases between them. The CDR3 has 18 residues. CDR1 is SGHRS, CDR2 YFSETQ, per germline. The CDR3 region has the DNA TGCGCCAGCAGCTTACCGGCAGGGAAACAGTGGAACACCGGGGAGCTGTTTTTT. It is translated as CASSLPAGKQWNTGELFF. The full variable domain, its missing parts supplied by reference TRBV5-1 and TRBJ2-2, is KAGVTQTPRYLIKTRGQQVTLSCSPISGHRSVSWYQQTPGQGLQFLFEYFSETQRNKGNFPGRFSGRQFSNSRSEMNVSTLELGDSALYLCASSLPAGKQWNTGELFFGEGSRLTVL.

The chain recombines TRBV9 with TRBJ2-6; D is perhaps TRBD2 (5 bases). The CDR3 is made up of 19 amino acids. The V gene's germline CDR1 is SGDLS and CDR2 YYNGEE. Trimming left V 4 bases short and J 0 bases short, with 20 bases between. CDR3 loop: CASSPQAGTRSSGANVLTF. In DNA, the CDR3 is TGTGCCAGCAGCCCCCAGGCGGGTACCCGAAGCTCTGGGGCCAACGTCCTGACTTTC.

This chain connects TRBV7-2 to TRBJ2-1; 9 bases match TRBD2. Germline V gene lookup returns CDR1 SGHTA and CDR2 FQGNSA. V trimming: 7 bases; J trimming: 9 bases; junction bases outside the gene matches: 7. The CDR3 spans 13 residues. The CDR3 sequence is CASNRGGVGEQFF. CDR3 DNA sequence: TGTGCCAGCAACCGCGGGGGGGTTGGTGAGCAGTTCTTC. Filled out from reference TRBV7-2 and TRBJ2-1, the complete variable domain reads GAGVSQSPSNKVTEKGKDVELRCDPISGHTALYWYRQSLGQGLEFLIYFQGNSAPDKSGLPSDRFSAERTGGSVSTLTIQRTQQEDSAVYLCASNRGGVGEQFFGPGTRLTVL.

This CDR3 is CASRSGLRIDGYTF. The CDR3 DNA follows: TGTGCCAGCAGATCGGGCCTCCGAATTGATGGCTACACCTTC. The rearrangement links TRBV5-4 to TRBJ1-2; no definite D call. The CDR3 covers 14 residues. With 5 bases removed from V and 6 bases from J, the gap between germline ends came to 17 bases. The V gene's germline CDR1 is SGHNT and CDR2 YYREEE (reference sequence).

This chain joins TRBV7-2 and TRBJ1-6; 11 bases line up with TRBD1. Germline-derived CDR1 and CDR2 are SGHTA and FQGNSA. J gave up 10 bases and V 0 bases, and 5 bases lay outside the gene matches. This CDR3 contains 16 residues. This CDR3 reads CASSLAGQGEMSPLHF. DNA of the CDR3: TGTGCCAGCAGCTTAGCGGGACAGGGGGAGATGTCACCCCTCCACTTT.

This chain uses TRBV28 with TRBJ2-7; 8 nucleotides agree with TRBD1. Germline V CDR1 and CDR2: MDHEN, SYDVKM. V trimming: 6 bases; J trimming: 3 bases; junction bases outside the gene matches: 7. CDR3 length equals 14 residues. The CDR3 bases are TGTGCCAGCAGCACCGGGACAGGCCTCTACGAGCAGTACTTC. Translating gives CASSTGTGLYEQYF.

The chain employs TRBV19 and TRBJ2-2; 12 nucleotides line up with TRBD2. V dropped 7 bases and J dropped 8; count of bases not matched to a gene: 17. Germline V CDR1 and CDR2: LNHDA, SQIVND (reference sequence). The CDR3 totals 18 residues. The CDR3 sequence: CASNGDRGLAGPQGELFF. CDR3 coding DNA: TGTGCCAGTAACGGGGACCGAGGACTAGCGGGGCCCCAGGGGGAGCTGTTTTTT.

About this clone itself: In the same sample, other DNA sequences code for this CDR3. This chain uses TRBV5-6 with TRBJ2-3, with D hard to call. This CDR3 has 12 amino acids. V was trimmed by 1 base and J by 4 bases, leaving 4 bases between them. Per the germline V gene, CDR1 is SGHDT and CDR2 is YYEEEE. The CDR3 loop reads CASSLTADTQYF. CDR3 coding DNA: TGTGCCAGCAGCTTGACGGCAGATACGCAGTATTTT.

This clone was observed a single time. The rearrangement uses TRBV5-1 and TRBJ1-2, with 8 positions matching TRBD1. CDR1 SGHRS and CDR2 YFSETQ come from the germline V gene. The CDR3 runs 17 residues. Losses at the gene ends were 0 bases for V and 8 bases for J; bases not matched to a gene: 15. The CDR3: CASSLADRATRISGYTF. CDR3 DNA sequence: TGCGCCAGCAGCTTGGCGGACAGGGCTACCCGTATCTCAGGCTACACCTTC.